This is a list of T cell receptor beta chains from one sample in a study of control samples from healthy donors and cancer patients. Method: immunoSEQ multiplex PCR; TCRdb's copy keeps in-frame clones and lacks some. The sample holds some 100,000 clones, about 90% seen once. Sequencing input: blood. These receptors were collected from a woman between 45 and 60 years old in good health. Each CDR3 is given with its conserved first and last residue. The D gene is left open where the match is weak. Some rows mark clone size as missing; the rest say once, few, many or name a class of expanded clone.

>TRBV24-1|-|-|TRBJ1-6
CATRKDRNSPLHF
TGTGCCACCAGAAAGGACAGAAATTCACCCCTCCACTTT
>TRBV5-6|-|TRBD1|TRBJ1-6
CASSAKGGQLNSPLHF
TGTGCCAGCAGCGCGAAGGGGGGACAGCTCAATTCACCCCTCCACTTT
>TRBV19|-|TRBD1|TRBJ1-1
CASSRPDRGNTEAFF
TGTGCCAGTAGTAGGCCGGACAGGGGGAACACTGAAGCTTTCTTT
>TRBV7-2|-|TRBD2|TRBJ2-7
CASSLRVTSGGDHEQYF
TGTGCCAGCAGCTTAAGGGTGACTAGCGGGGGAGACCACGAGCAGTACTTC
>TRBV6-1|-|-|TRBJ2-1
CASSVRGPVSYNEQFF
TGTGCCAGCAGTGTCCGAGGGCCGGTCTCCTACAATGAGCAGTTCTTC
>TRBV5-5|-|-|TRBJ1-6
CASSLRRGDSPLHF
TGTGCCAGCAGCTTGCGTAGGGGGGATTCACCCCTCCACTTT
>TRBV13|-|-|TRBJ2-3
CASSLVVGTDTQYF
TGTGCCAGCAGCTTAGTCGTCGGCACAGATACGCAGTATTTT
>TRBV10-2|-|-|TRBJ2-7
CASGEAAAPTYEQYF
TGCGCCAGCGGAGAGGCGGCGGCTCCAACCTACGAGCAGTACTTC
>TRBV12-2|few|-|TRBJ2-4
CASRLAVSGVTKNIQYF
TGTGCAAGTCGCTTAGCGGTGTCAGGCGTAACCAAAAACATTCAGTACTTC
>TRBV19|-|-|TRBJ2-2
CASSPGGGANTGELFF
TGTGCCAGTAGTCCTGGCGGGGGCGCGAACACCGGGGAGCTGTTTTTT
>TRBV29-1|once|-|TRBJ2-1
CSVGGSSYNEQFF
TGCAGCGTAGGGGGGAGCTCCTACAATGAGCAGTTCTTC
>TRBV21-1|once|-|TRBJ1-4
CASSKGAATNEKLFF
TGTGCCAGCAGCAAGGGGGCAGCAACTAATGAAAAACTGTTTTTT
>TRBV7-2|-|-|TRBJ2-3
CASSLLMGYDTDTQYF
TGTGCCAGCAGCCTCCTAATGGGGTATGACACAGATACGCAGTATTTT
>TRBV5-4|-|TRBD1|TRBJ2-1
CASIPGTGGRNEQFF
TGTGCCAGCATCCCCGGGACAGGGGGCAGGAATGAGCAGTTCTTC
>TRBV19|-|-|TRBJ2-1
CATNRDSSYNEQFF
TGTGCCACCAACAGAGATAGCTCCTACAATGAGCAGTTCTTC
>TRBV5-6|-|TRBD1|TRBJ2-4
CASSTWTGGLRGKNIQYF
TGTGCCAGCAGCACCTGGACAGGGGGACTGCGGGGCAAAAACATTCAGTACTTC
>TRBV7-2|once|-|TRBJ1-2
CASSLDYRLSNYGYTF
TGTGCCAGCAGCTTAGACTACAGGCTCTCTAACTATGGCTACACCTTC
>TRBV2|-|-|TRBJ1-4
CASSVGGAKGEKLFF
TGTGCCAGCAGTGTTGGTGGGGCTAAGGGGGAAAAACTGTTTTTT
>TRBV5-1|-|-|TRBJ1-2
CASSLTAEPRGYTF
TGCGCCAGCAGCTTGACGGCAGAACCCCGGGGCTACACCTTC
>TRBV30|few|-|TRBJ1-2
CAWSEDDYNYGYTF
TGTGCCTGGAGTGAAGACGACTACAACTATGGCTACACCTTC
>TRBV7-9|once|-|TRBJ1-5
CASSFSSGDNQPQHF
TGTGCCAGCAGCTTTTCCTCAGGGGACAATCAGCCCCAGCATTTT
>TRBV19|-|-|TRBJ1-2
CASSTGILYGYTF
TGTGCCAGTAGTACAGGAATCCTCTATGGCTACACCTTC
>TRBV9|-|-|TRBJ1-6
CASSATPSGNSPLHF
TGTGCCAGCAGCGCGACCCCCAGCGGGAATTCACCCCTCCACTTT
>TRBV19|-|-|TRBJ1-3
CASSWGSSGNTIYF
TGTGCCAGTAGTTGGGGAAGCTCTGGAAACACCATATATTTT
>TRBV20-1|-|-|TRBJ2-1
CSAAPGREQFF
TGCAGTGCGGCTCCGGGGAGGGAGCAGTTCTTC
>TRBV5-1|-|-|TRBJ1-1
CASILGIWNTEAFF
TGCGCCAGCATCCTCGGCATATGGAACACTGAAGCTTTCTTT